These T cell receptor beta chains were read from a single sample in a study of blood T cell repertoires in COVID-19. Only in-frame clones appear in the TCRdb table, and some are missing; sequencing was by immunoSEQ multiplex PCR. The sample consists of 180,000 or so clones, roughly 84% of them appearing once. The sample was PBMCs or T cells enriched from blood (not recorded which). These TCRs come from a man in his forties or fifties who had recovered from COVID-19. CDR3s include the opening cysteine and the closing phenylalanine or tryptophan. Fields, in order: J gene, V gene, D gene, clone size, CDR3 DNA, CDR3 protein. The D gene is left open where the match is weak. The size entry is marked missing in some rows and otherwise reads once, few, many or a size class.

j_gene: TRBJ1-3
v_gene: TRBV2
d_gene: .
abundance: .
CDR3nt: TGTGCCAGCAGTGAATTGGGAGGGCTTCGTGGAAACACCATATATTTT
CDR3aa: CASSELGGLRGNTIYF

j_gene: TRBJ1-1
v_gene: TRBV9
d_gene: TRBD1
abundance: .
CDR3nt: TGTGCCAGCAGCGTAGTGTCAGGGGGCATGAACACTGAAGCTTTCTTT
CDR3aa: CASSVVSGGMNTEAFF

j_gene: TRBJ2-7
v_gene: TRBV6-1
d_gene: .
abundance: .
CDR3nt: TGTGCCAGCAGTGATCCTGTGACACCCTCCTACGAGCAGTACTTC
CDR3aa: CASSDPVTPSYEQYF

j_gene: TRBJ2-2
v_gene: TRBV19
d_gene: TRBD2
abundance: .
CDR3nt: TGTGCCAGTAGCGCGAGGAGCGGGGGGACCACCGGGGAGCTGTTTTTT
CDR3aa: CASSARSGGTTGELFF

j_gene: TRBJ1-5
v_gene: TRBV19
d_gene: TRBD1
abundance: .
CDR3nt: TGTGCCACCTGCCAACAGGGGAATCAGCCCCAGCATTTT
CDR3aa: CATCQQGNQPQHF

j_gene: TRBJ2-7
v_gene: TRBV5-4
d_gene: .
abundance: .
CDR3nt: TGTGCCAGCAGCTTATGGAGCTCCTACGAGCAGTACTTC
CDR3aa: CASSLWSSYEQYF

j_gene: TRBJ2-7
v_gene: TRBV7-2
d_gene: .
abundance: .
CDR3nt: TGTGCCAGCAGCTTATATGCCCGCGACGAGCAGTACTTC
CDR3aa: CASSLYARDEQYF

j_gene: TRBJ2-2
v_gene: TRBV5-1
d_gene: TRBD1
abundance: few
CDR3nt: TGCGCCAGCAGCTTGGCCGGGACAGGGAACACCGGGGAGCTGTTTTTT
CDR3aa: CASSLAGTGNTGELFF

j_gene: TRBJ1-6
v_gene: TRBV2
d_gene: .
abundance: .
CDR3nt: TGTGCCAGCAGTTACAGGGCTGAATCCTATAATTCACCCCTCCACTTT
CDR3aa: CASSYRAESYNSPLHF

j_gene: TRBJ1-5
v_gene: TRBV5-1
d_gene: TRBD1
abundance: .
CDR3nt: TGCGCCAGCAGCAGACAGGGATTAACCGATCAGCCCCAGCATTTT
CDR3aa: CASSRQGLTDQPQHF

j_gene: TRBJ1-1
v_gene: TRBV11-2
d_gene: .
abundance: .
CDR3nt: TGTGCCAGCAGCTTACAGGGGTGGACGAACACTGAAGCTTTCTTT
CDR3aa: CASSLQGWTNTEAFF

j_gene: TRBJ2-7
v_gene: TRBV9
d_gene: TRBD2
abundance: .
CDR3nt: TGTGCCAGCAGGGCTAGCGGATCCTACGAGCAGTACTTC
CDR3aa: CASRASGSYEQYF

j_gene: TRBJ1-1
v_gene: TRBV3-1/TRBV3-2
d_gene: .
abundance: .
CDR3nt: TGTGCCAGCTGTCACAGGAACACTGAAGCTTTCTTT
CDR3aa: CASCHRNTEAFF

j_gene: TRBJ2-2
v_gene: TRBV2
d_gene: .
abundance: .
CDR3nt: TGTGCCAGCAGATTCGGACAGCCCACCGGGGAGCTGTTTTTT
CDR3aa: CASRFGQPTGELFF

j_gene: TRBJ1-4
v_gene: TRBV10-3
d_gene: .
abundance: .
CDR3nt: TGTGCCATCAGTGAGCAGGCCCTAATTAATGAAAAACTGTTTTTT
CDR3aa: CAISEQALINEKLFF

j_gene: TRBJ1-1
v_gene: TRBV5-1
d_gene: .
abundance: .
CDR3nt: TGCGCCAGCAGCTTGGGGCAGGGGATCAGTCAAGCTTTCTTT
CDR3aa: CASSLGQGISQAFF

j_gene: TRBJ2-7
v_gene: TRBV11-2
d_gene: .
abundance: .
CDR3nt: TGTGCCAGCAGCTTAGTCGGGGGGCCCGCCTACGAGCAGTACTTC
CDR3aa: CASSLVGGPAYEQYF

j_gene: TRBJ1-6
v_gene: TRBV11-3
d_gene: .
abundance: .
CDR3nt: TGTGCCAGCAGTCCGTATAATTCACCCCTCCACTTT
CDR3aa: CASSPYNSPLHF

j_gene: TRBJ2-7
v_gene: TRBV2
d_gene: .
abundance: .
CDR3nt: TGTGCCAGCAGTGAAGCCGGGGTCGAGCAGTACTTC
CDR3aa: CASSEAGVEQYF

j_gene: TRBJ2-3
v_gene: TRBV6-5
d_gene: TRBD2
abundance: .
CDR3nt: TGTGCCAGCTCCCTGGGTAGCGGGGGGGCGGGACCGCAGTATTTT
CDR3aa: CASSLGSGGAGPQYF

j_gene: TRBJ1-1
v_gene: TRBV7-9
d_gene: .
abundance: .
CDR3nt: TGTGCCAGCAGCCCACAAGGGGTGGGGAACACTGAAGCTTTCTTT
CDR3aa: CASSPQGVGNTEAFF

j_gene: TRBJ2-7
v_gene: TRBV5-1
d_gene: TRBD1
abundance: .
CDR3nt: TGCGCCAGCAGCTCGGGACAGGGGGCCTACGAGCAGTACTTC
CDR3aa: CASSSGQGAYEQYF

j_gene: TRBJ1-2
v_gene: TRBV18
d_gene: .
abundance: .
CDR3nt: TGTGCCAGCTCACTGTCATCAGGGGAAAACTATGGCTACACCTTC
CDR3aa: CASSLSSGENYGYTF

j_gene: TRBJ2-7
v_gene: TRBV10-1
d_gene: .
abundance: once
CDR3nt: TGCGCCAGCAGTGAGGGGGGGTCATCCTACGAGCAGTACTTC
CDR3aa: CASSEGGSSYEQYF

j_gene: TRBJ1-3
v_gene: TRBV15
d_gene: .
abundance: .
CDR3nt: TGTGCCACCAGCAGCCTAACTCTCTCTGGAAACACCATATATTTT
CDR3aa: CATSSLTLSGNTIYF

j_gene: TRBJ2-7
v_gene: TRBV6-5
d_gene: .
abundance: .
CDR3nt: TGTGCCAGCAGTTACGGCGGGGGCCAACCCTACGAGCAGTACTTC
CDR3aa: CASSYGGGQPYEQYF

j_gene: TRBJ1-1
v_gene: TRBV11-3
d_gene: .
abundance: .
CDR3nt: TGTGCCAGCACTGAGAGGAGCAGGGTAAAAACGAACACTGAAGCTTTCTTT
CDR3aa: CASTERSRVKTNTEAFF

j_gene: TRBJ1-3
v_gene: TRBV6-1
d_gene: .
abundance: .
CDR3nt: TGTGCCAGCAGTGAATCTCCGGGATCTGGAAACACCATATATTTT
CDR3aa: CASSESPGSGNTIYF

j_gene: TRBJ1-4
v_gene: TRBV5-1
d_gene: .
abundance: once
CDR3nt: TGCGCCAGCAGCCCGCACGGAGCCGATAATGAAAAACTGTTTTTT
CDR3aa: CASSPHGADNEKLFF

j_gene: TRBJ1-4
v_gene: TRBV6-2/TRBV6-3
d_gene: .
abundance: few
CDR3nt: TGTGCCAGCAGTCTTACAGGTCGGGCAACTAATGAAAAACTGTTTTTT
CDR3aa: CASSLTGRATNEKLFF

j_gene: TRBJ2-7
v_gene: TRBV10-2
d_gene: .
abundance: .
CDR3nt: TGCGCCAGCAGTGATCGGGTGTGGGAGCAGTACTTC
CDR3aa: CASSDRVWEQYF

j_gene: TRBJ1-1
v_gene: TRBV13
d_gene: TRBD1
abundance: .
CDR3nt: TGTGCCAGCAGCTTATCAATTGGACAGGGCACTGAAGCTTTCTTT
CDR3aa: CASSLSIGQGTEAFF

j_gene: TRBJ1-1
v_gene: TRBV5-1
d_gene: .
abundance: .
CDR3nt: TGCGCCAGCAGCTTGAACAGGATAACTGAAGCTTTCTTT
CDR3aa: CASSLNRITEAFF

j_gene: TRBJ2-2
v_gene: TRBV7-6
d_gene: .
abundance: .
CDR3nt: TGTGCCAGCAGCTTATGGGGACTCGCGAACACCGGGGAGCTGTTTTTT
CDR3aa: CASSLWGLANTGELFF

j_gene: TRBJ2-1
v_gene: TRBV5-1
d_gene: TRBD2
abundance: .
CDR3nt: TGCGCCAGCAGCTTGGTGGCGGGGGGGCCGACGGAGCAGTTCTTC
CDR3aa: CASSLVAGGPTEQFF

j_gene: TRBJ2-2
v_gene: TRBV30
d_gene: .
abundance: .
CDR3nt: TGTGCCTGGAGTCCCATGAACACCGGGGAGCTGTTTTTT
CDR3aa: CAWSPMNTGELFF

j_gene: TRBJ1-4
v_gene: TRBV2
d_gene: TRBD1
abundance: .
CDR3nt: TGTGCCAGCAGCGCCGGGACAGGTGGTAATGAAAAACTGTTTTTT
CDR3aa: CASSAGTGGNEKLFF

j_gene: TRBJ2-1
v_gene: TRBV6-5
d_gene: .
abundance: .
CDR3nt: TGTGCCAGCCTCAACAGGGTACGATACAATGAGCAGTTCTTC
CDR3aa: CASLNRVRYNEQFF

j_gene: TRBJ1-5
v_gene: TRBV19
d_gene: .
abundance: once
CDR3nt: TGTGCCAGTAGTATAGTGGGGGACGGAGGAGGGACCCAGCATTTT
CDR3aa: CASSIVGDGGGTQHF